This T cell receptor (beta chain) came from a study of control samples from healthy donors and cancer patients. Profiled with immunoSEQ multiplex PCR; TCRdb holds only in-frame clones, not every one. The table shows about 180,000 clones, with 85% to 95% occurring only once. The CDR3 is made up of 11 amino acids. Trimming shortened V by 2 bases and J by 3 bases, and 0 bases separated the two germline ends. Germline V gene sequence: CDR1 SGHTS, CDR2 YDEGEE. The TCR sequence derives from a man younger than 40 in good health. Specimen: blood. The chain uses TRBV5-8 and TRBJ1-5; D gene uncertain. The CDR3 DNA reads TGTGCCAGCAGCTTCAATCAGCCCCAGCATTTT. This gives the protein CASSFNQPQHF.